This record looks at one TCR beta chain sequence and its context. The CDR3 length is 13 residues. The germline V and J ends were trimmed by 3 bases and 5 bases, with 8 bases remaining between them. Germline CDR1 reads MNHEY; CDR2 reads SMNVEV (reference sequence). The data were obtained in a study of blood T cell repertoires in COVID-19. Authors' data handling: Reference gene primer amplification gave nucleated cell count estimates. TCRdb's copy holds only in-frame clones and misses some; the assay was immunoSEQ multiplex PCR. The DNA was the basis for D and trimming; V, J and clone size are from that table. The sample lists about half a million clones; 80% to 90% were seen once.

The chain uses TRBV27 and TRBJ1-5; D perhaps matches TRBD1 (5 bases). The sequencing input was peripheral blood. This TCR was sampled from a human donor in a cohort sampled during active COVID-19. This CDR3 reads CASSLIGDQPQHF. In nucleotides, the CDR3 is TGTGCCAGCAGTTTGATAGGGGATCAGCCCCAGCATTTT.